This T cell receptor beta chain was retrieved from a study of blood T cells in healthy people across ages. CDR1 and CDR2 (germline): KGHSH, LQKENI. The CDR3 runs to 14 residues. V shed 3 bases, J shed 5 bases, and the junction held 5 bases outside the gene matches. Primers used in a second PCR of roughly 6 to 12 cycles were a sample-barcoded 5' primer and a J-beta primer mix. Using its own MiXCR run on the 5' RACE reads, TCRdb lists one record per CDR3 protein. The table shows about 840,000 distinct CDR3 sequences, with 25% to 30% occurring only once. Another study also made use of these data, one on T cells of mothers and their children.

This sequence joins TRBV18 and TRBJ2-5, with 8 bases matching TRBD2. Source material: blood. This sequence was found in a woman between 40 and 55 years old in good health. The CDR3 region is CASSPGLGTETQYF. The CDR3 DNA sequence: TGTGCCAGCTCACCGGGACTAGGGACTGAGACCCAGTACTTC.